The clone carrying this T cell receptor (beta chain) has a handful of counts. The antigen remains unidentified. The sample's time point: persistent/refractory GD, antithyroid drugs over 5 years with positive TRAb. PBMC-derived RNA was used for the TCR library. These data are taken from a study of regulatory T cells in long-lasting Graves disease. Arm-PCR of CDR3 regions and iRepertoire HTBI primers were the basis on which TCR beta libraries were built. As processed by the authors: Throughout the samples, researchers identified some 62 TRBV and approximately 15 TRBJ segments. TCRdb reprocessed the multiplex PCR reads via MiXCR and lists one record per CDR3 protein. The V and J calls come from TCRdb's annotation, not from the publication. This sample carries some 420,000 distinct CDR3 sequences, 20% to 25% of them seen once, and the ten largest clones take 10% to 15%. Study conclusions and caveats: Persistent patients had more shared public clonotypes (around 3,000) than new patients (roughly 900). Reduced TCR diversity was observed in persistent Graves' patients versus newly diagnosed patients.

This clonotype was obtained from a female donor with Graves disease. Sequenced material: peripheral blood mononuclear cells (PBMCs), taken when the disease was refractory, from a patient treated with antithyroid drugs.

The CDR3 is CAISERAGSTYNEQFF. The CDR3 DNA reads as TGTGCCATCAGTGAAAGAGCGGGGTCGACGTACAATGAGCAGTTCTTC. This chain joins TRBV10-3 and TRBJ2-1; TRBD2 matches at 7 bases. Germline CDR1 and CDR2: ENHRY and SYGVKD. Unmatched junction bases numbered 9, after V lost 3 bases and J lost 4 bases. The length of the CDR3 is 16 residues.